The clone carrying this T cell receptor beta chain was detected many times. Its matching antigen is unknown. These data come from a study of T-cell reconstitution after alpha-beta-depleted transplantation in children. Study results and limitations: Surviving recipient T cells and intrathymic progenitors accounted for some patients' high TCRbeta diversity at day 60.

A TCRbeta library incorporating unique molecular identifiers was prepared. TCRdb re-analysed the PCR reads in MiXCR, keeping a single row per CDR3 protein. The table has 480,000 or so distinct CDR3 sequences, approximately 10% seen once. This CDR3 has 14 residues. CDR1 and CDR2 (germline): MNHEY, SVGAGI. V gave up 3 bases and J gave up 3 bases; unmatched junction bases: 5. This specimen was PBMCs, taken before TCRalphabeta/CD19-depleted stem cell transplant. V usage is TRBV6-5 and J usage is TRBJ2-7; 7 nucleotides align to TRBD2. This receptor was identified in a child aged 2-9 years with inherited bone marrow failure, due to receive a stem cell transplant. CDR3 bases: TGTGCCAGCAGTTATGGGGAGGGCCTCTACGAGCAGTACTTC. It yields the protein CASSYGEGLYEQYF.